These 28 T cell receptor beta chains came from one sample sequenced in a study of cytomegalovirus exposure and HLA in healthy donors. PCR primers comprised 60 Vbeta and 13 Jbeta primers. The protocol was immunoSEQ multiplex PCR, while the TCRdb copy is restricted to in-frame clones and leaves out a portion. The data hold about 50,000 clones, with 60% to 80% observed a single time. The source material was PBMCs. The receptors were gathered from a woman in her thirties or forties in good health and CMV-seropositive.

This clone was counted a few times. The chain carries TRBV5-1 and TRBJ1-1; D ambiguous. The V gene lost 5 bases and the J gene lost 2 bases, with 16 bases spanning the gap. The CDR3 spans 15 residues. From germline, CDR1 is SGHRS and CDR2 YFSETQ. The CDR3 nucleotides read TGCGCCAGCAGACCTAGGTCCGTGACCAACACTGAAGCTTTCTTT. Protein product: CASRPRSVTNTEAFF.

The chain has TRBV6-5 and TRBJ1-2; D unclear. The V gene's germline CDR1 is MNHEY and CDR2 SVGAGI. The V end was cut by 4 bases, the J end by 6 bases, with 12 bases between. The CDR3 has 13 amino acids. CDR3 bases: TGTGCCAGCAGTTTGGGCGGGGTCGATGGCTACACCTTC. Its translation is CASSLGGVDGYTF.

This clone appeared a single time. V usage is TRBV19 and J usage is TRBJ1-4; D unresolved. With 2 bases removed from V and 8 bases from J, the gap between germline ends came to 6 bases. The CDR3 length is 12 residues. Germline values: CDR1 LNHDA, CDR2 SQIVND (reference sequence). The DNA for the CDR3 is TGTGCCAGTAGTATATCGGAGGAAAAACTGTTTTTT. It specifies CASSISEEKLFF.

CDR3 region: CASSLEGRETQYF. For the CDR3, the DNA is TGCGCCAGCAGCTTGGAAGGGAGAGAGACCCAGTACTTC. The genes are TRBV5-1 and TRBJ2-5, with a weak D call TRBD2 (5 bases). Germline CDR1 reads SGHRS; CDR2 reads YFSETQ. This CDR3 is built from 13 residues. V was trimmed by 0 bases and J by 4 bases, leaving 7 bases between them.

This chain connects TRBV18 to TRBJ2-1; 10 positions match TRBD1. J was trimmed by 7 bases and V by 3 bases; bases with no gene match: 6. Germline CDR1 is KGHSH and CDR2 is LQKENI. The CDR3 contains 15 residues. DNA of the CDR3: TGTGCCAGCTCACCCGGGACAGGGGAGGGAAATGAGCAGTTCTTC. Protein sequence: CASSPGTGEGNEQFF.

This clone has a handful of counts. This chain links TRBV5-1 with TRBJ2-7; tentatively, D is TRBD2 (6 bases). V lost 4 bases and J lost 6, with 17 bases in between. The CDR3 covers 14 residues. Germline V CDR1 and CDR2: SGHRS, YFSETQ. In DNA form, the CDR3 reads TGCGCCAGCAGCCGCGACGCGGTGGGAGGCGAGCAGTACTTC. Protein: CASSRDAVGGEQYF.

This clone was detected a few times. The chain employs TRBV2 and TRBJ2-3, with D possibly matching TRBD1 (5 bases). Trimming took 11 bases from V and 1 from J, leaving 19 bases between them. Germline CDR1 and CDR2: SNHLY and FYNNEI. The CDR3 covers 15 residues. CDR3 sequence (DNA): TGTGCCCGACAAATTCGACAGACGGGCACAGATACGCAGTATTTT. Translating gives CARQIRQTGTDTQYF.

The gene calls are TRBV5-6 and TRBJ1-6; 10 nucleotides align to TRBD1. The CDR3 loop spans 14 amino acids. With V trimmed by 5 bases and J by 10 bases, 6 bases remained unmatched. Germline V gives CDR1 SGHDT, CDR2 YYEEEE. The CDR3 loop is CASSLDRGLSPLHF. CDR3 in DNA: TGTGCCAGCAGTCTTGACAGGGGGCTCTCACCCCTCCACTTT.

This clone came up a few times. The chain uses TRBV4-1 and TRBJ1-2; D uncertain. V was cut by 0 bases and J by 4 bases, with 15 bases left in between. The CDR3 contains 16 residues. Germline lookup yields CDR1 MGHRA and CDR2 YSYEKL. This CDR3 is CASSQDQVEGGYGYTF. In DNA, the CDR3 is TGCGCCAGCAGCCAAGACCAGGTTGAGGGCGGCTATGGCTACACCTTC.

V and J are TRBV28 and TRBJ1-6; a weak D match, TRBD1 (6 bases). The CDR3 loop spans 14 amino acids. V was shortened by 7 bases and J by 16 bases, with 23 bases between the two germline ends. Germline V gene data show CDR1 as MDHEN and CDR2 as SYDVKM. The CDR3 sequence: CASTPQGAQGNLHF. The CDR3 DNA reads as TGTGCCAGCACCCCACAGGGAGCCCAGGGGAATCTCCACTTT.

This clone was seen only once. The CDR3 coding sequence is TGTGCCAGCAGCCAAGACTCCGCCAGGGCGAACGAAGCTTTCTTT. Translation gives CASSQDSARANEAFF. The chain is built from TRBV14 and TRBJ1-1; D may be TRBD1 (5 bases). The CDR3 runs to 15 residues. The germline V gene has CDR1 SGHDN and CDR2 FVKESK. Trimming removed 0 bases from V and 8 bases from J, with 16 bases in between. The full variable domain, its missing parts supplied by reference TRBV14 and TRBJ1-1, is EAGVTQFPSHSVIEKGQTVTLRCDPISGHDNLYWYRRVMGKEIKFLLHFVKESKQDESGMPNNRFLAERTGGTYSTLKVQPAELEDSGVYFCASSQDSARANEAFFGQGTRLTVV.

The rearrangement joins TRBV9 to TRBJ2-2, with TRBD1 matching 9 bases. Germline V gene lookup returns CDR1 SGDLS and CDR2 YYNGEE. The trim removed 3 bases at V and 4 bases at J, leaving 4 bases unmatched. The CDR3 runs 15 residues. CDR3 region: CASSARDRATGELFF. The CDR3 bases are TGTGCCAGCAGCGCCCGGGACAGGGCCACCGGGGAGCTGTTTTTT.

This chain uses TRBV9 with TRBJ2-5, with D possibly TRBD2 on 5 matching bases. The CDR3 is 15 amino acids. Trimming removed 0 bases at V and 4 bases at J, with 13 bases between. Per germline, CDR1 SGDLS and CDR2 YYNGEE. The CDR3, as DNA: TGTGCCAGCAGCGTAGGAGTAGCGAGGCCAGAGACCCAGTACTTC. This gives the protein CASSVGVARPETQYF.

The rearrangement links TRBV10-1 to TRBJ2-7; D perhaps matches TRBD2 (5 bases). Trimming shortened V by 3 bases and J by 6 bases, and 12 bases separated the two germline ends. Germline V gene sequence: CDR1 WNHNN, CDR2 SYGVQD (reference sequence). This CDR3 comprises 13 residues. Here the CDR3 reads CASSDSAAGEQYF. The DNA of the CDR3 is TGCGCCAGCAGTGACTCTGCCGCGGGCGAGCAGTACTTC.

This clone was observed once. V is TRBV30 and J is TRBJ2-5, with no clear D. V was pared by 2 bases and J by 5 bases, with 3 bases between. Germline-derived CDR1 and CDR2 are GTSNPN and SVGIG (reference sequence). The CDR3 is 10 amino acids. The CDR3 region has the DNA TGTGCCTGGAGTCGGGAGACCCAGTACTTC. The encoded protein is CAWSRETQYF.

The chain employs TRBV2 and TRBJ1-1; weak D call: TRBD1 (5 bases). The CDR3 sequence is 14 residues long. Germline V gene data show CDR1 as SNHLY and CDR2 as FYNNEI. V shed 0 bases and J shed 10 bases, with 15 bases lying between them. CDR3 residues: CASSEAPGGSRAFF. The CDR3 DNA follows: TGTGCCAGCAGTGAAGCACCGGGGGGTTCCCGAGCTTTCTTT.

This chain links TRBV11-2 with TRBJ1-2; D possibly corresponds to TRBD1 (5 bases). CDR3 length: 15 amino acids. Per germline, CDR1 SGHAT and CDR2 FQNNGV. The V end lost 0 bases, the J end lost 4 bases, and 12 bases lay between the germline ends. CDR3 nucleotide sequence: TGTGCCAGCAGCTTAGAAGCGGGGGAAATCTATGGCTACACCTTC. Protein sequence: CASSLEAGEIYGYTF.

This chain links TRBV6-1 with TRBJ1-2; TRBD1 agrees at 11 bases. The germline CDR1 and CDR2 sequences are MNHNS and SASEGT. Trimming at V came to 6 bases and at J to 1 base, leaving 4 bases not matched to a gene. The CDR3 has 15 amino acids. The CDR3 spells CASRGQGAGNYGYTF. In DNA, the CDR3 is TGTGCCAGCAGAGGACAGGGGGCTGGTAACTATGGCTACACCTTC.

This clone was counted a single time. The chain links TRBV6-1 to TRBJ2-3; 9 bases fit TRBD1. The CDR3 loop spans 15 amino acids. The V gene end was trimmed by 4 bases and the J gene end by 6 bases; junction bases not matched to a gene: 8. Germline CDR1 is MNHNS and CDR2 is SASEGT. The CDR3 bases are TGTGCCAGCAGTGCGGGACAGGGATTGTCGGATACGCAGTATTTT. Its protein is CASSAGQGLSDTQYF.

This rearrangement joins TRBV14 to TRBJ2-2, with 7 bases fitting TRBD1. Germline assignment: CDR1 SGHDN and CDR2 FVKESK. There are 14 residues in the CDR3. After removal of 4 bases from V and 3 bases from J, the junction contained 2 bases not matched to a gene. CDR3 in DNA: TGTGCCAGCAGCCCGACAGGGTACACCGGGGAGCTGTTTTTT. Amino acid sequence: CASSPTGYTGELFF.

J is TRBJ2-4 and V is TRBV19; the match to TRBD1 covers 7 bases. CDR1 is LNHDA and CDR2 is SQIVND in the germline V gene (reference sequence). The CDR3 has 14 amino acids. Unmatched junction bases numbered 5, after V lost 7 bases and J lost 2 bases. CDR3 DNA sequence: TGTGCCAGTACCCCGACAGGGTCCAAAAACATTCAGTACTTC. This gives the protein CASTPTGSKNIQYF.

This clone was counted only a few times. The chain links TRBV6-5 to TRBJ2-7; D gene uncertain. The CDR3 contains 12 residues. V lost 11 bases and J lost 0, with 11 bases in between. Germline lookup yields CDR1 MNHEY and CDR2 SVGAGI. CDR3 bases: TGTGCCCCCGAGGATAGCTCCTACGAGCAGTACTTC. Translating it yields CAPEDSSYEQYF.

This clone was detected a few times. The rearrangement uses TRBV30 and TRBJ2-7; possibly TRBD2 for D (5 bases). The germline V and J ends were trimmed by 5 bases and 3 bases, with 8 bases remaining between them. Germline V gene lookup returns CDR1 GTSNPN and CDR2 SVGIG (reference sequence). The CDR3 extends over 11 amino acids. This chain's CDR3 is CAWGRGYEQYF. CDR3 coding DNA: TGTGCCTGGGGCCGGGGCTACGAGCAGTACTTC.

This sequence joins TRBV9 and TRBJ1-4; the D is unclear. Trimming shortened V by 4 bases and J by 5 bases, and 12 bases separated the two germline ends. The CDR3 is 14 residues long. CDR1 and CDR2 (germline): SGDLS, YYNGEE. The CDR3 region is CASSSRNGNEKLFF. CDR3 sequence (DNA): TGTGCCAGCAGCTCGAGAAACGGGAATGAAAAACTGTTTTTT.

CDR3 sequence (DNA): TGTGCCAGCTCACCTAGACAGATTCAAGAGACCCAGTACTTC. It is translated as CASSPRQIQETQYF. This rearrangement joins TRBV18 to TRBJ2-5; tentative D call: TRBD1 (5 bases). The CDR3 is 14 residues long. Germline V lookup: CDR1 KGHSH, CDR2 LQKENI. V lost 3 bases, J lost 2 bases, and 10 bases lay in between.

V is TRBV7-9 and J is TRBJ1-5, with D possibly being TRBD1 (5 bases). Per the germline V gene, CDR1 is SEHNR and CDR2 is FQNEAQ (reference sequence). The CDR3 has 12 amino acids. V lost 3 bases and J 7 bases, leaving 7 bases between the germline ends. The CDR3 loop reads CASSLEGQPQHF. The CDR3 nucleotides read TGTGCCAGCAGCTTGGAGGGGCAGCCCCAGCATTTT.

This clone has just a few counts. This chain joins TRBV7-2 and TRBJ2-7; 10 positions match TRBD2. Germline V gene lookup returns CDR1 SGHTA and CDR2 FQGNSA. Losses at the gene ends were 0 bases for V and 5 bases for J; bases not matched to a gene: 10. The length of the CDR3 is 17 residues. This CDR3 reads CASSLAAAGGPLDEQYF. The CDR3 nucleotides are TGTGCCAGCAGCTTAGCGGCAGCGGGGGGGCCACTCGACGAGCAGTACTTC.

The chain links TRBV5-1 to TRBJ2-7; 7 positions match TRBD1. The CDR3 consists of 13 residues. CDR1 and CDR2 from the germline V gene are SGHRS and YFSETQ. Trimming took 3 bases from V and 1 from J; bases not matched to a gene: 1. CDR3 in amino acids: CASSWGQSYEQYF. In DNA, the CDR3 is TGCGCCAGCAGCTGGGGACAGTCCTACGAGCAGTACTTC.